The source of this TCR beta chain is a study of cytomegalovirus exposure and HLA in healthy donors. The study ran its PCR with 60 Vbeta and 13 Jbeta primers. Profiling relied on immunoSEQ multiplex PCR, and the TCRdb table lists in-frame clones only, not all of them. The sample consists of hundreds of thousands of clones, 85% to 90% of them appearing once. Trimming left V 4 bases short and J 4 bases short, with 17 bases between. CDR1 is SGHKS and CDR2 is YYEKEE in the germline V gene (reference sequence). The CDR3 has 15 amino acids. The material sequenced was PBMCs. J is TRBJ1-2 and V is TRBV5-5; a possible D gene is TRBD1 (6 bases). The clonotype comes from a woman aged 18-30 years in good health and CMV-seronegative. CDR3: CASSTRGGLGYGYTF. Written as DNA, the CDR3 is TGTGCCAGCAGCACGAGGGGGGGGCTGGGCTATGGCTACACCTTC.